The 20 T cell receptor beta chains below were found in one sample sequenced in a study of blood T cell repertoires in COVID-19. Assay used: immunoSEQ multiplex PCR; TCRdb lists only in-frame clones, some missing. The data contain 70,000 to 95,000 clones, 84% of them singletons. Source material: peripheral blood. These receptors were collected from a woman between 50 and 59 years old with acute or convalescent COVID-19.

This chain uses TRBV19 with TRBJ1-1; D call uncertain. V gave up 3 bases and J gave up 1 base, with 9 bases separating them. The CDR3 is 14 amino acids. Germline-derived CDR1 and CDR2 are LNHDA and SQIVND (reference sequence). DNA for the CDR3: TGTGCCAGTAGTATGACGGAGGCGAACACTGAAGCTTTCTTT. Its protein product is CASSMTEANTEAFF.

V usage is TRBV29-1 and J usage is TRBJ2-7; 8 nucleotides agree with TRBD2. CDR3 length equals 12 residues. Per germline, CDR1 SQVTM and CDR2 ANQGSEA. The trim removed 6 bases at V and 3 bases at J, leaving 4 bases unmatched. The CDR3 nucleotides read TGCAGCGTCCTCGGGAGGGACTACGAGCAGTACTTC. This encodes CSVLGRDYEQYF.

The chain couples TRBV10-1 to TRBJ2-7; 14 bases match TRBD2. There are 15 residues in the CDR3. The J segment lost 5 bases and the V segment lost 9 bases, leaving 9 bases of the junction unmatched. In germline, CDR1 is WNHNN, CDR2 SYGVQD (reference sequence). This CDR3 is CARTWTSGGNHEQYF. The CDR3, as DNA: TGCGCCAGGACCTGGACTAGCGGGGGGAACCACGAGCAGTACTTC.

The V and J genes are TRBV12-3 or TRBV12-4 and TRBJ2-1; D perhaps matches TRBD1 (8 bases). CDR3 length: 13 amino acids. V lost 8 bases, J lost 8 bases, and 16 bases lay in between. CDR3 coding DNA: TGTGCCAGCGGAGACAGGGGAGGGGATGAGCAGTTCTTC. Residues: CASGDRGGDEQFF.

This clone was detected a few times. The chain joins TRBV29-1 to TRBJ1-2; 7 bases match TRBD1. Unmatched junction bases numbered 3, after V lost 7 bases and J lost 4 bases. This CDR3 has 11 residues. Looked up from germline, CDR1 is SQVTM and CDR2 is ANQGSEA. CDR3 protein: CSGPGGYGYTF. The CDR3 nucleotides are TGCAGCGGTCCAGGGGGCTATGGCTACACCTTC.

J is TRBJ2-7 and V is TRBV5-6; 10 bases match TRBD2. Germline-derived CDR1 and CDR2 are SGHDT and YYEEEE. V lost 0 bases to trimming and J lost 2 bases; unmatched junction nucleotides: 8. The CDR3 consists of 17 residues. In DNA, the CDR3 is TGTGCCAGCAGCTTGGGACTAGCGGGTATACTTACCTACGAGCAGTACTTC. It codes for CASSLGLAGILTYEQYF.

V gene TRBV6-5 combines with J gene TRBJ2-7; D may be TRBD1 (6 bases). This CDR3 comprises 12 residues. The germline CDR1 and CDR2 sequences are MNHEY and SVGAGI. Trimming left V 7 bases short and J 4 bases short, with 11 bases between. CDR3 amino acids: CASTGTPYEQYF. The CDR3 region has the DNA TGTGCCAGCACCGGGACACCTTACGAGCAGTACTTC.

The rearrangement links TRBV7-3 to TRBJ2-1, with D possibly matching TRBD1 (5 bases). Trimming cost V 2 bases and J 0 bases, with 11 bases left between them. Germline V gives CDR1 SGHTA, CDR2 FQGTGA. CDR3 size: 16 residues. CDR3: CASSLAGLTSYNEQFF. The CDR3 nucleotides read TGTGCCAGCAGCTTAGCAGGGCTGACCTCCTACAATGAGCAGTTCTTC.

As DNA, the CDR3 is TGTGCCAGTAGCCTAGGGGGCCGAGGTAATCAGCCCCAGCATTTT. Protein: CASSLGGRGNQPQHF. The rearrangement joins TRBV19 to TRBJ1-5, with 7 positions matching TRBD1. The junction had 9 bases not matched to a gene; V was cut back by 6 bases and J by 4 bases. CDR3 length equals 15 residues. Germline CDR1 and CDR2: LNHDA and SQIVND (reference sequence). Full variable domain (remainder filled in from reference TRBV19 and TRBJ1-5): DGGITQSPKYLFRKEGQNVTLSCEQNLNHDAMYWYRQDPGQGLRLIYYSQIVNDFQKGDIAEGYSVSREKKESFPLTVTSAQKNPTAFYLCASSLGGRGNQPQHFGDGTRLSIL.

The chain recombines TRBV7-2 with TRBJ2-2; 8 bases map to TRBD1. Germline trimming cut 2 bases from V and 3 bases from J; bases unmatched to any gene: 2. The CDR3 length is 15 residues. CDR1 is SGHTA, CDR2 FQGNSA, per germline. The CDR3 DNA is TGTGCCAGCAGCTTACAGGGGGCGGACACCGGGGAGCTGTTTTTT. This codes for CASSLQGADTGELFF.

The CDR3 is CASSLTVNTDTQYF. CDR3 in DNA: TGTGCCAGCAGCTTAACTGTTAACACAGATACGCAGTATTTT. This sequence joins TRBV7-9 and TRBJ2-3; D is undetermined. V was trimmed by 2 bases and J by 2 bases, leaving 8 bases between them. CDR1 and CDR2 from the germline V gene are SEHNR and FQNEAQ (reference sequence). The length of the CDR3 is 14 residues.

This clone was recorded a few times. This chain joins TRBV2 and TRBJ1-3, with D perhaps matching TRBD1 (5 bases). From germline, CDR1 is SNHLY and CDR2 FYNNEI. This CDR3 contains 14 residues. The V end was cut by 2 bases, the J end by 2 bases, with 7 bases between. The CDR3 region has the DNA TGTGCCAGCAGTGAAAGCAGGGCTGGAAACACCATATATTTT. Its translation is CASSESRAGNTIYF.

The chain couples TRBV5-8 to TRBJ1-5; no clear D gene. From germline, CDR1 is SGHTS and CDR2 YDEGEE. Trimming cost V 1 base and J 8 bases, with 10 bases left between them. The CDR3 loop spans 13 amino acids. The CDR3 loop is CASSLQLGEPQHF. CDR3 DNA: TGTGCCAGCAGCTTGCAGCTCGGGGAGCCCCAGCATTTT.

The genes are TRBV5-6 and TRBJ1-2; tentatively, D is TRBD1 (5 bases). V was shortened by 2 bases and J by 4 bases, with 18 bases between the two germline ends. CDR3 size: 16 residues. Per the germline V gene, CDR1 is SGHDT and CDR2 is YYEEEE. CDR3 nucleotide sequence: TGTGCCAGCAGCTTCTCTCCCACCGGGACTGGCTATGGCTACACCTTC. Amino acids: CASSFSPTGTGYGYTF. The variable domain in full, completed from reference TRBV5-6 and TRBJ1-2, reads DAGVTQSPTHLIKTRGQQVTLRCSPKSGHDTVSWYQQALGQGPQFIFQYYEEEERQRGNFPDRFSGHQFPNYSSELNVNALLLGDSALYLCASSFSPTGTGYGYTFGSGTRLTVV.

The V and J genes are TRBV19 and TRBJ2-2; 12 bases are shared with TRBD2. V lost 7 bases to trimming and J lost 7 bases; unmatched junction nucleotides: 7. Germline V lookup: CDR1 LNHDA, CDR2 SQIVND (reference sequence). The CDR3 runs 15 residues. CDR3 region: CASTQTSGGHGELFF. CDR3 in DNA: TGTGCCAGTACCCAGACTAGCGGGGGACACGGGGAGCTGTTTTTT.

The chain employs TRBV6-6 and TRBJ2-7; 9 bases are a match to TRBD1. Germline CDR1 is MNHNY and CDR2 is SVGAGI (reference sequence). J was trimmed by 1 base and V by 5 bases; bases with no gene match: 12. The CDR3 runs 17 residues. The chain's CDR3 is CASSPTGGLSYSYEQYF. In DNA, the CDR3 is TGTGCCAGCAGTCCAACAGGGGGCCTAAGTTATTCCTACGAGCAGTACTTC.

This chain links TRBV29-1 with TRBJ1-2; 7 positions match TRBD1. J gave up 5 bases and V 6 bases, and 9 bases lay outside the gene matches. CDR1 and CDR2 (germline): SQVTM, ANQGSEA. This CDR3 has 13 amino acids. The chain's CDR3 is CSVLPPRGYGYTF. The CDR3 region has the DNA TGCAGCGTCCTTCCCCCCAGGGGGTATGGCTACACCTTC.

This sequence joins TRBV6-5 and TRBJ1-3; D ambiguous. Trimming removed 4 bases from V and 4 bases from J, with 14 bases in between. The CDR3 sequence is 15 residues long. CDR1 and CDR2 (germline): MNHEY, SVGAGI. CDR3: CASSSPRTGGNTIYF. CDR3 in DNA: TGTGCCAGCAGTTCCCCTAGAACCGGCGGAAACACCATATATTTT.

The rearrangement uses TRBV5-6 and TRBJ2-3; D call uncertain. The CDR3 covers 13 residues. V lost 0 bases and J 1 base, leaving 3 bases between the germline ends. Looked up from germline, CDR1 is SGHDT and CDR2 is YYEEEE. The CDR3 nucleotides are TGTGCCAGCAGCTTGGCCGGCACAGATACGCAGTATTTT. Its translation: CASSLAGTDTQYF.

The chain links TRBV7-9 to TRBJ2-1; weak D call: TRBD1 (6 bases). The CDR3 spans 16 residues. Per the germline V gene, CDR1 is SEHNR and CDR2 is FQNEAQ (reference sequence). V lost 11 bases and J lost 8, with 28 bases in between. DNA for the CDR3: TGTGCCCCCGACCCCGATCCCGCAGGGGATGCTGATGAGCAGTTCTTC. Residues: CAPDPDPAGDADEQFF.